This TCR beta chain was documented in a study of blood T cell repertoires in COVID-19. Study information: The analysed material was cDNA or gDNA that came from T cells, B-cell-depleted T cells, or PBMCs.

Sequencing used immunoSEQ multiplex PCR; TCRdb keeps in-frame clones, though not all of them. The sample has 200,000 to 250,000 clones; approximately 83% are singletons. V shed 2 bases and J 6 bases; nucleotides not matched to a gene: 11. Per the germline V gene, CDR1 is KGHSH and CDR2 is LQKENI. The CDR3 length is 16 residues. The sequenced sample consisted of peripheral blood. This TCR derives from a woman between 25 and 40 years old who had recovered from COVID-19. The chain carries TRBV18 and TRBJ2-7; 9 nucleotides agree with TRBD2. The DNA of the CDR3 is TGTGCCAGCTCACCAAAGTCTAGCGGGGCCGGGATCGAGCAGTACTTC. It translates to CASSPKSSGAGIEQYF. The variable domain in full, completed from reference TRBV18 and TRBJ2-7, reads NAGVMQNPRHLVRRRGQEARLRCSPMKGHSHVYWYRQLPEEGLKFMVYLQKENIIDESGMPKERFSAEFPKEGPSILRIQQVVRGDSAAYFCASSPKSSGAGIEQYFGPGTRLTVT.